These T cell receptor beta chains were read from a single sample in a study of T cells after yellow fever vaccination. One entry per CDR3 protein results from TCRdb running MiXCR on the 5' RACE reads. The sample includes over 300,000 distinct CDR3 sequences, roughly 7% seen only once; the top ten take 18%. This specimen consisted of PBMCs, obtained about 41 days after the first yellow fever vaccination. Receptors were obtained from a man aged 18 to 29 who received the YFV17D yellow fever vaccine. CDR3s include the opening cysteine and the closing phenylalanine or tryptophan. The D gene is left open where the match is weak. Clone size is given for some rows only: seen once, a few or many times, or a class if the clone is expanded.

size: few
J: TRBJ2-7
D: TRBD2
V: TRBV9
CDR3: CASSVAAGLAGNEMNF
DNA: TGTGCCAGCAGCGTAGCAGCGGGACTAGCGGGGAATGAGATGAACTTC

size: -
J: TRBJ1-1
D: -
V: TRBV5-1
CDR3: CASSSTPTWTEAFF
DNA: TGCGCCAGCAGCTCGACACCTACTTGGACTGAAGCTTTCTTT

size: -
J: TRBJ1-1
D: -
V: TRBV12-3/TRBV12-4
CDR3: CASSWAPGNAFF
DNA: TGTGCCAGCAGCTGGGCTCCGGGGAATGCTTTCTTT

size: few
J: TRBJ1-2
D: -
V: TRBV20-1
CDR3: CSAIGGQGYGYTF
DNA: TGCAGTGCTATAGGAGGTCAGGGATATGGCTACACCTTC

size: -
J: TRBJ2-1
D: -
V: TRBV7-2
CDR3: CASSKDQDNEQFF
DNA: TGTGCCAGCAGCAAAGACCAGGACAATGAGCAGTTCTTC

size: many
J: TRBJ1-1
D: TRBD1
V: TRBV11-2
CDR3: CASSLAGTGNTEAFF
DNA: TGTGCCAGCAGCTTAGCCGGGACAGGGAACACTGAAGCTTTCTTT

size: few
J: TRBJ2-2
D: -
V: TRBV18
CDR3: CASSPTDRGELFF
DNA: TGTGCCAGCTCACCAACGGACCGCGGGGAGCTGTTTTTT

size: -
J: TRBJ2-3
D: -
V: TRBV7-2
CDR3: CASGRGAGDTQYF
DNA: TGTGCCAGCGGTCGGGGGGCAGGAGATACGCAGTATTTT

size: -
J: TRBJ2-3
D: TRBD2
V: TRBV29-1
CDR3: CSVAGGASTDTQYF
DNA: TGCAGCGTTGCCGGGGGGGCTAGCACAGATACGCAGTATTTT

size: -
J: TRBJ2-1
D: -
V: TRBV6-1
CDR3: CASREGQWGNEQFF
DNA: TGTGCCAGCAGAGAAGGACAGTGGGGCAATGAGCAGTTCTTC